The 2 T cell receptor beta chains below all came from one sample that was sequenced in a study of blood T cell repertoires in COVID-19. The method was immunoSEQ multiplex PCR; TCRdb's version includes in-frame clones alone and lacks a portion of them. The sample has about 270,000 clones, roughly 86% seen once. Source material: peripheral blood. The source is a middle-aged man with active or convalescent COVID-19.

In nucleotides, the CDR3 is TGTGCCACCCATCTAGCGGGGGGGTCGGATACGCAGTATTTT. Protein: CATHLAGGSDTQYF. The V call is TRBV15, the J call TRBJ2-3; 12 bases fit TRBD2. The CDR3 sequence is 14 residues long. Trimming cost V 8 bases and J 6 bases; bases outside gene matches: 6. In germline, CDR1 is LNHNV, CDR2 YYDKDF (reference sequence). Variable domain in full (rest from reference TRBV15 and TRBJ2-3): DAMVIQNPRYQVTQFGKPVTLSCSQTLNHNVMYWYQQKSSQAPKLLFHYYDKDFNNEADTPDNFQSRRPNTSFCFLDIRSPGLGDTAMYLCATHLAGGSDTQYFGPGTRLTVL.

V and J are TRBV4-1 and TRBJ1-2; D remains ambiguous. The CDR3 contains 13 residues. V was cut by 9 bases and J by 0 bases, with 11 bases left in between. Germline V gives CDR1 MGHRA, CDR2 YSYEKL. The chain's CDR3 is CASQAGTNYGYTF. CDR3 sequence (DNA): TGCGCCAGTCAGGCGGGGACTAACTATGGCTACACCTTC.